The next 32 T cell receptor beta chains were all read from a single sample in a study of blood T cell repertoires in COVID-19. The protocol was immunoSEQ multiplex PCR, while the TCRdb copy is restricted to in-frame clones and leaves out a portion. The sample comprises 200,000 to 300,000 clones, roughly 80% of which are singletons, and about 3.2% rests with the top ten. The sample comprised peripheral blood. The receptors stem from a woman in her late teens or twenties with acute or convalescent COVID-19.

The chain couples TRBV7-9 to TRBJ2-3; tentative D call: TRBD2 (5 bases). CDR1 and CDR2 (germline): SEHNR, FQNEAQ (reference sequence). The V end was cut by 3 bases, the J end by 2 bases, with 18 bases between. The CDR3 contains 17 residues. The CDR3 DNA reads as TGTGCCAGCAGCTTTTTTAGGGCTAGCAGATCCACAGATACGCAGTATTTT. Encoded protein: CASSFFRASRSTDTQYF.

V and J are TRBV2 and TRBJ1-2, with a tentative D call TRBD1 (5 bases). CDR3 length: 13 amino acids. V lost 6 bases to trimming and J lost 8 bases, with 16 bases between them. Germline V gene sequence: CDR1 SNHLY, CDR2 FYNNEI. Written as DNA, the CDR3 is TGTGCCAGCAGGGCAACAGGAATTCACGGCTACACCTTC. Its protein product is CASRATGIHGYTF.

The chain employs TRBV6-1 and TRBJ2-2, with TRBD1 as a possible D gene (5 bases). The CDR3 totals 15 residues. Germline assignment: CDR1 MNHNS and CDR2 SASEGT. V gave up 1 base and J gave up 3 bases, with 9 bases separating them. CDR3 loop: CASSEVPGHTGELFF. CDR3 in DNA: TGTGCCAGCAGTGAAGTTCCAGGGCACACCGGGGAGCTGTTTTTT.

The rearrangement uses TRBV5-1 and TRBJ2-1, with 11 bases that match TRBD2. Per germline, CDR1 SGHRS and CDR2 YFSETQ. Trimming removed 0 bases from V and 10 bases from J; junction bases left unmatched: 9. CDR3 size: 16 residues. As DNA, the CDR3 is TGCGCCAGCAGCTTGGTTCGTGGGACTAGCGGTGCGGAGCAGTTCTTC. This translates into CASSLVRGTSGAEQFF.

In this sample, this clone turned up a few times. One end of the junction fails to match germline, which may point to a read error. The chain has TRBV6-2 or TRBV6-3 and TRBJ2-1, with 11 nucleotides matching TRBD1. Germline CDR1 reads MNHEY; CDR2 reads SVGEGT. CDR3 length: 13 amino acids. This CDR3 is CASSLGQGVEGIF. CDR3 nucleotides: TGTGCCAGCAGTCTGGGACAGGGGGTCGAGGGGATCTTC.

The V gene is TRBV5-5, the J gene TRBJ2-5; no firm D call. V lost 2 bases and J 5 bases, leaving 16 bases between the germline ends. This CDR3 has 15 amino acids. CDR1 and CDR2 from the germline V gene are SGHKS and YYEKEE (reference sequence). The CDR3 loop reads CASSLVTASGETQYF. CDR3 coding DNA: TGTGCCAGCAGCTTAGTAACAGCCTCCGGTGAGACCCAGTACTTC.

This sequence joins TRBV7-2 and TRBJ2-2; a weak D match, TRBD2 (6 bases). Looked up from germline, CDR1 is SGHTA and CDR2 is FQGNSA. Trimming pared 2 bases from V and 7 bases from J, leaving 8 bases between. The CDR3 has 13 residues. The CDR3 here is CASSLRLDGELFF. CDR3 nucleotide sequence: TGTGCCAGCAGCTTAAGACTAGACGGGGAGCTGTTTTTT.

The V and J genes are TRBV27 and TRBJ2-7; 7 positions agree with TRBD1. V was pared by 3 bases and J by 3 bases, with 8 bases of the junction left unmatched. The CDR3 is 15 residues long. CDR1 and CDR2 from the germline V gene are MNHEY and SMNVEV (reference sequence). CDR3 DNA sequence: TGTGCCAGCAGTTTTGCGACAGGGCGCTACTACGAGCAGTACTTC. Its translation is CASSFATGRYYEQYF.

The genes are TRBV6-2 or TRBV6-3 and TRBJ1-2; 7 bases align to TRBD1. The germline CDR1 and CDR2 sequences are MNHEY and SVGEGT. The CDR3 is made up of 13 amino acids. V lost 5 bases to trimming and J lost 4 bases; unmatched junction nucleotides: 4. For the CDR3, the DNA is TGTGCCAGCAGTCGGACAGGTGTCTATGGCTACACCTTC. Protein sequence: CASSRTGVYGYTF.

This clone was detected a few times. The chain is built from TRBV30 and TRBJ1-4; TRBD1 agrees at 8 bases. This CDR3 region has 14 residues. CDR1 is GTSNPN, CDR2 SVGIG, per germline (reference sequence). J lost 10 bases, V lost 3 bases, and 10 bases had no gene match. This CDR3 reads CAWSYGQGVGKLFF. The CDR3 bases are TGTGCCTGGAGCTACGGACAGGGTGTCGGAAAACTGTTTTTT.

This clone appeared a few times. The chain links TRBV30 to TRBJ2-5, with D tentatively TRBD2 (6 bases). V gave up 4 bases and J gave up 5 bases, with 20 bases separating them. The CDR3 contains 15 residues. Per the germline V gene, CDR1 is GTSNPN and CDR2 is SVGIG (reference sequence). The CDR3 is CAWTPRAGNGETQYF. CDR3 nucleotides: TGTGCCTGGACCCCACGGGCGGGAAACGGGGAGACCCAGTACTTC.

This rearrangement joins TRBV2 to TRBJ1-1, with 7 bases identical to TRBD1. CDR3 length: 11 residues. CDR1 SNHLY and CDR2 FYNNEI come from the germline V gene. V lost 5 bases, J lost 13 bases, and 7 bases stayed unmatched. Written as DNA, the CDR3 is TGTGCCAGCAGTACGGGACAGCGAGGTTTCTTT. Amino acid sequence: CASSTGQRGFF.

This chain links TRBV19 with TRBJ2-1, with 10 bases identical to TRBD2. Germline trimming cut 6 bases from V and 5 bases from J; bases unmatched to any gene: 7. CDR3 length: 15 residues. Per the germline V gene, CDR1 is LNHDA and CDR2 is SQIVND (reference sequence). The CDR3 DNA reads TGTGCCAGTAGCATTAGCGGGAGGACGGACAATGAGCAGTTCTTC. Its protein product is CASSISGRTDNEQFF.

The J gene is TRBJ2-6, the V gene TRBV20-1; 10 bases match TRBD2. This CDR3 has 17 residues. With V trimmed by 3 bases and J by 0 bases, 5 bases remained unmatched. Germline lookup yields CDR1 DFQATT and CDR2 SNEGSKA (reference sequence). In nucleotides, the CDR3 is TGCAGTGCTAGTCCTAGCGGGAGTAGCTCTGGGGCCAACGTCCTGACTTTC. It is translated as CSASPSGSSSGANVLTF.

The chain uses TRBV3-1 (or the pseudogene TRBV3-2) and TRBJ1-3; D not resolved. Trimming cost V 0 bases and J 1 base, with 7 bases left between them. The germline CDR1 and CDR2 sequences are LGHDT and YNNKEL (reference sequence). CDR3 length equals 15 residues. Here the CDR3 reads CASSQDTVSGNTIYF. The CDR3 DNA reads as TGTGCCAGCAGCCAAGACACAGTTTCTGGAAACACCATATATTTT.

The chain employs TRBV15 and TRBJ1-5; D is undetermined. The CDR3 contains 14 residues. Germline-derived CDR1 and CDR2 are LNHNV and YYDKDF (reference sequence). The germline V and J ends were trimmed by 0 bases and 7 bases, with 10 bases remaining between them. The CDR3 loop is CATSRDLSVQPQHF. DNA for the CDR3: TGTGCCACCAGCAGAGATCTGAGCGTCCAGCCCCAGCATTTT.

J is TRBJ1-1 and V is TRBV5-4, with D maybe TRBD1 (6 bases). CDR1 and CDR2 from the germline V gene are SGHNT and YYREEE (reference sequence). The V gene lost 0 bases and the J gene lost 4 bases, with 16 bases spanning the gap. CDR3 length: 16 residues. CDR3 coding DNA: TGTGCCAGCAGCTTGGGGGGGCGGGCCCGGGGCACTGAAGCTTTCTTT. Residues: CASSLGGRARGTEAFF.

This clone was recorded only once. No DNA is shown, since the ends of the CDR3 on it are uncertain; the CDR3 is the one TCRdb lists. J is TRBJ1-1 and V is TRBV28. The CDR3 is 12 amino acids in total, end residues counted. Germline V gene data show CDR1 as MDHEN and CDR2 as SYDVKM. CDR3 in amino acids: CASSTSIGEAFF.

The sample holds a few counts of this clone. The chain has TRBV6-2 or TRBV6-3 and TRBJ2-7; 13 bases map to TRBD2. Germline lookup yields CDR1 MNHEY and CDR2 SVGEGT. The CDR3 runs 17 residues. V lost 2 bases and J lost 4; bases outside the gene matches: 8. The CDR3 spells CASSYPMWTSGSYEQYF. The CDR3 nucleotides read TGTGCCAGCAGTTACCCAATGTGGACTAGCGGGAGTTACGAGCAGTACTTC.

The chain joins TRBV5-1 to TRBJ1-1, with a possible D match to TRBD1 (5 bases). Germline lookup yields CDR1 SGHRS and CDR2 YFSETQ. The CDR3 runs 14 residues. Trimming stripped 4 bases from V and 2 bases from J, with 12 bases between. The CDR3 nucleotides read TGCGCCAGCAGCCCCCACAGGCAAAACACTGAAGCTTTCTTT. Amino acids: CASSPHRQNTEAFF.

The sample holds many counts of this clone. This CDR3 is CASSLDGTGAYGYTF. The CDR3 DNA sequence: TGTGCCAGCAGCCTTGACGGGACAGGGGCCTATGGCTACACCTTC. This chain joins TRBV7-3 and TRBJ1-2, with TRBD1 matching over 10 bases. V trimming: 5 bases; J trimming: 4 bases; junction bases outside the gene matches: 7. Germline V gene sequence: CDR1 SGHTA, CDR2 FQGTGA. CDR3 length: 15 residues.

The chain has TRBV9 and TRBJ2-7; no definite D call. The CDR3 has 14 amino acids. The ends were cut back, 0 bases at V and 3 bases at J, with 10 bases in the middle. The germline V gene encodes CDR1 SGDLS and CDR2 YYNGEE. CDR3 in DNA: TGTGCCAGCAGCGTAGTTGACAACCACTACGAGCAGTACTTC. It yields the protein CASSVVDNHYEQYF.

The V gene is TRBV6-5, the J gene TRBJ1-5, with 7 nucleotides matching TRBD1. The CDR3 extends over 15 amino acids. The V gene's germline CDR1 is MNHEY and CDR2 SVGAGI. The junction had 5 bases not matched to a gene; V was cut back by 5 bases and J by 1 base. The CDR3 DNA sequence: TGTGCCAGCAGTCCACAGGGGTTGAGCAATCAGCCCCAGCATTTT. Translated, it gives CASSPQGLSNQPQHF.

This sequence joins TRBV13 and TRBJ2-1; 9 bases are a match to TRBD2. This CDR3 comprises 15 residues. The V gene's germline CDR1 is PRHDT and CDR2 FYEKMQ (reference sequence). V lost 5 bases, J lost 4 bases, and 6 bases stayed unmatched. In nucleotides, the CDR3 is TGTGCCAGCAGCCTGACTAGCGGCCGATACAATGAGCAGTTCTTC. It translates to CASSLTSGRYNEQFF.

The V call is TRBV30, the J call TRBJ1-4; D is undetermined. The CDR3 loop spans 15 amino acids. Per the germline V gene, CDR1 is GTSNPN and CDR2 is SVGIG (reference sequence). The V end was cut by 2 bases, the J end by 8 bases, with 18 bases between. CDR3 coding DNA: TGTGCCTGGAGTCCGTCACGGGGTTCGGAGGAAAAACTGTTTTTT. Residues: CAWSPSRGSEEKLFF.

The genes are TRBV30 and TRBJ1-6, with D uncertain. Germline CDR1 GTSNPN, CDR2 SVGIG (reference sequence). V was trimmed by 3 bases and J by 12 bases, leaving 9 bases between them. This CDR3 has 11 amino acids. CDR3 coding DNA: TGTGCCTGGAGGGCCGGAGGACCCCTCCACTTT. Translating it yields CAWRAGGPLHF.

This clone showed up just a few times. The chain links TRBV5-4 to TRBJ1-6, with no clear D. With 1 base removed from V and 0 bases from J, the gap between germline ends came to 14 bases. The CDR3 is 18 amino acids. Germline loops: CDR1 SGHNT, CDR2 YYREEE (reference sequence). CDR3 amino acids: CASSLKVTESSYNSPLHF. The CDR3 nucleotides are TGTGCCAGCAGCTTGAAAGTTACAGAGAGCTCCTATAATTCACCCCTCCACTTT.

The chain has TRBV19 and TRBJ1-2, with a possible D match to TRBD1 (6 bases). The CDR3 is 18 residues long. V was shortened by 1 base and J by 7 bases, with 25 bases between the two germline ends. The germline V gene encodes CDR1 LNHDA and CDR2 SQIVND (reference sequence). The CDR3 region is CASSIASPLGGGAIGYTF. In nucleotides, the CDR3 is TGTGCCAGTAGTATAGCCTCCCCACTTGGAGGGGGGGCCATTGGCTACACCTTC.

This clone was seen a few times. The chain employs TRBV30 and TRBJ1-2, with D possibly matching TRBD1 (5 bases). The CDR3 is made up of 16 amino acids. The germline gives CDR1 GTSNPN, CDR2 SVGIG (reference sequence). V lost 2 bases and J lost 4, with 20 bases in between. CDR3 sequence: CAWSLMGGASFYGYTF. In nucleotides, the CDR3 is TGTGCCTGGAGTTTAATGGGAGGGGCCTCCTTCTATGGCTACACCTTC.

The chain has TRBV29-1 and TRBJ2-3; unclear D gene. The V gene's germline CDR1 is SQVTM and CDR2 ANQGSEA. Trimming shortened V by 4 bases and J by 5 bases, and 10 bases separated the two germline ends. This CDR3 region has 12 residues. DNA for the CDR3: TGCAGCGTTGGAGGTGTGGGAGATACGCAGTATTTT. The encoded protein is CSVGGVGDTQYF.

The genes are TRBV2 and TRBJ1-2; D remains ambiguous. Germline V CDR1 and CDR2: SNHLY, FYNNEI. The CDR3 contains 15 residues. The V and J ends lost 0 bases and 5 bases respectively, with 13 bases between them. The CDR3 region is CASSEAYSSTYGYTF. The CDR3 region has the DNA TGTGCCAGCAGTGAAGCGTACTCTTCCACTTATGGCTACACCTTC.

The chain couples TRBV6-5 to TRBJ1-2; no firm D call. CDR1 and CDR2 (germline): MNHEY, SVGAGI. V lost 7 bases and J 8 bases, leaving 17 bases between the germline ends. The CDR3 runs to 13 residues. The CDR3: CASTVGLRAGYTF. The CDR3 DNA is TGTGCCAGCACCGTCGGACTAAGGGCCGGCTACACCTTC.